The rows below give T cell receptor beta chains drawn from one sample of a study of control samples from healthy donors and cancer patients. Produced via immunoSEQ multiplex PCR; TCRdb's table is partial and in-frame only. Of approximately 81,000 clones listed, roughly 93% are singletons. Sample: blood. The origin of the receptors is a woman aged 18-29 years in good health. CDR3s include the opening cysteine and the closing phenylalanine or tryptophan. The order of the fields is J gene, V gene, clone size, D gene, CDR3 protein, CDR3 DNA. The D gene is left open where the match is weak. Size tells how often a clone was seen (once, few, many) or the class of an expanded clone, and some rows leave it out.

TRBJ2-3 TRBV5-4 - - CASSLGRDTQYF TGTGCCAGCAGCTTGGGGCGGGATACGCAGTATTTT
TRBJ1-2 TRBV2 - TRBD1 CASSETRGRGYGYTF TGTGCCAGCAGTGAAACCAGGGGGCGCGGCTATGGCTACACCTTC
TRBJ2-3 TRBV9 - - CASTSQGASTDTQYF TGTGCCAGCACCTCACAAGGGGCTAGCACAGATACGCAGTATTTT
TRBJ1-3 TRBV25-1 - - CASGQTGQGGNTIYF TGTGCCAGCGGACAGACAGGACAAGGCGGAAACACCATATATTTT
TRBJ2-5 TRBV5-4 - - CASSLVTEETQYF TGTGCCAGCAGCTTGGTGACGGAAGAGACCCAGTACTTC
TRBJ2-1 TRBV6-2/TRBV6-3 - TRBD1 CASSRDSLSSYNEQFF TGTGCCAGCAGCCGGGACAGCTTAAGCTCCTACAATGAGCAGTTCTTC
TRBJ2-3 TRBV12-3/TRBV12-4 - - CASPDPGTDTQYF TGTGCCAGCCCTGACCCAGGCACAGATACGCAGTATTTT
TRBJ2-1 TRBV10-2 - - CASSPGPPLNEQFF TGCGCCAGTTCCCCAGGTCCTCCCTTAAATGAGCAGTTCTTC
TRBJ1-3 TRBV5-4 - TRBD1 CASSFLPGQMGNTIYF TGTGCCAGCAGCTTTCTCCCGGGACAGATGGGAAACACCATATATTTT
TRBJ2-7 TRBV27 - - CASSLTQGTYEQYF TGTGCCAGCAGTTTAACCCAGGGTACTTACGAGCAGTACTTC
TRBJ2-3 TRBV24-1 once TRBD2 CATGVGSGSTDTQYF TGTGCCACCGGGGTGGGTAGCGGGAGTACAGATACGCAGTATTTT
TRBJ2-3 TRBV7-9 - - CASSLVAASSGTDTQYF TGTGCCAGCAGCTTAGTGGCGGCCAGCTCTGGCACAGATACGCAGTATTTT
TRBJ2-3 TRBV5-1 - - CASSLRGLETDTQYF TGCGCCAGCAGCTTGAGGGGACTGGAGACAGATACGCAGTATTTT
TRBJ2-1 TRBV4-1 - TRBD2 CASSQGGSNEQFF TGCGCCAGCAGCCAGGGGGGGTCGAATGAGCAGTTCTTC
TRBJ2-1 TRBV24-1 - - CATSDSGPYNEQFF TGTGCCACCAGTGATTCGGGGCCCTACAATGAGCAGTTCTTC
TRBJ2-7 TRBV14 - - CASSQGRKGRYRYYYEQYF TGTGCCAGCAGCCAAGGACGAAAGGGGAGGTATAGGTACTACTACGAGCAGTACTTC
TRBJ1-6 TRBV11-2 - - CASSLVVDNSPLHF TGTGCCAGCAGCTTAGTTGTCGATAATTCACCCCTCCACTTT
TRBJ2-7 TRBV7-2 once - CASSFPGREYEQYF TGTGCCAGCAGCTTCCCGGGACGGGAATACGAGCAGTACTTC
TRBJ2-7 TRBV7-6 - - CAVREETGDFDEQYF TGTGCCGTAAGGGAAGAGACAGGCGACTTTGACGAGCAGTACTTC
TRBJ2-5 TRBV7-9 once - CASSRGRAETQYF TGTGCCAGCAGCCGGGGACGTGCAGAGACCCAGTACTTC
TRBJ1-2 TRBV6-4 - - CASSEGADYGYTF TGTGCCAGCAGTGAGGGGGCTGACTATGGCTACACCTTC
TRBJ1-1 TRBV28 - - CASSLFGGAEAFF TGTGCCAGCAGTTTATTTGGGGGAGCTGAAGCTTTCTTT